A selection of T cell receptor beta chains follows, all from one sample in a study of T cell responses to AZD1222 COVID-19 vaccine. Sequencing used immunoSEQ multiplex PCR; TCRdb keeps in-frame clones, though not all of them. Of 150,000 or so clones in the sample, approximately 87% are singletons; the top ten hold more than 5.5%. Sequenced here: peripheral blood, sampled on day 0 of MenACWY control vaccination. These receptor sequences come from an adult in good health. Both conserved end residues are trimmed from each CDR3. The D gene is left open where the match is weak.

J: TRBJ2-1
V: TRBV7-2
D: TRBD1
CDR3: ASSLTGTGGGYEQF

J: TRBJ1-1
V: TRBV5-1
D: NA
CDR3: ASSLYPPDPGWNTEAF

J: TRBJ2-5
V: TRBV6-5
D: NA
CDR3: ASSYSGRAETQY

J: TRBJ1-2
V: TRBV9
D: NA
CDR3: ASSVGGTNYGYT

J: TRBJ1-2
V: TRBV15
D: NA
CDR3: ATSRDGEGYT

J: TRBJ2-1
V: TRBV6-1
D: TRBD2
CDR3: ASSDLGTSGYNEQF

J: TRBJ1-3
V: TRBV4-1
D: NA
CDR3: ASSQESGLSGNTIY

J: TRBJ2-2
V: TRBV2
D: TRBD2
CDR3: ASRGGGDTGELF

J: TRBJ2-5
V: TRBV9
D: NA
CDR3: ASSSHRKGVLQETQY

J: TRBJ2-1
V: TRBV7-2
D: TRBD1
CDR3: ASTNRGEYYNEQF

J: TRBJ2-1
V: TRBV2
D: TRBD1
CDR3: ASSDTGQGIDEQF

J: TRBJ2-4
V: TRBV10-3
D: TRBD1
CDR3: AISDILDRGNIQY

J: TRBJ2-1
V: TRBV6-6
D: TRBD2
CDR3: ANRAGGRGEQF

J: TRBJ1-1
V: TRBV11-2
D: NA
CDR3: ASSSKRDLAEAF

J: TRBJ1-1
V: TRBV12-3/TRBV12-4
D: NA
CDR3: ASSLTENTEAF

J: TRBJ1-1
V: TRBV11-3
D: NA
CDR3: ASSKTGTEAF

J: TRBJ2-2
V: TRBV29-1
D: NA
CDR3: SVSGGGEELF

J: TRBJ1-2
V: TRBV7-2
D: TRBD1
CDR3: ASSLANTGDGYT

J: TRBJ2-7
V: TRBV7-2
D: NA
CDR3: ASSTYDGYEQY

J: TRBJ2-1
V: TRBV3-1/TRBV3-2
D: NA
CDR3: ASSQGGTPVGNEQF

J: TRBJ1-6
V: TRBV12-3/TRBV12-4
D: NA
CDR3: ASANRDYSPLH

J: TRBJ1-2
V: TRBV30
D: NA
CDR3: AWSLEGRDYT

J: TRBJ2-5
V: TRBV29-1
D: NA
CDR3: SAGGETQY

J: TRBJ1-2
V: TRBV5-1
D: TRBD1
CDR3: ASRAWGFGQGEGYT

J: TRBJ2-1
V: TRBV19
D: TRBD2
CDR3: ASTLMALAGAGSEQF

J: TRBJ1-5
V: TRBV27
D: NA
CDR3: ATGRNRDNQPQH

J: TRBJ1-3
V: TRBV6-6
D: NA
CDR3: ASSPAGNTIY

J: TRBJ2-7
V: TRBV7-4
D: NA
CDR3: ASSSRDLDEQY

J: TRBJ2-7
V: TRBV6-5
D: TRBD2
CDR3: ASRPTGLAGYEQY

J: TRBJ1-1
V: TRBV10-2
D: TRBD1
CDR3: ASSARTGNTEAF

J: TRBJ2-3
V: TRBV11-3
D: NA
CDR3: ASSRGPLTDTQY

J: TRBJ1-2
V: TRBV6-1
D: NA
CDR3: ASSEGRGYT

J: TRBJ1-3
V: TRBV25-1
D: TRBD1
CDR3: ASAGQGQGNTIY

J: TRBJ1-3
V: TRBV6-2/TRBV6-3
D: NA
CDR3: ASSSISTGNTIY

J: TRBJ1-1
V: TRBV28
D: NA
CDR3: ASLSYPANTEAF

J: TRBJ1-2
V: TRBV27
D: TRBD1
CDR3: ASRTDRDYGYT

J: TRBJ2-6
V: TRBV5-5
D: TRBD1
CDR3: ASSQRTGTGANVLT

J: TRBJ2-7
V: TRBV4-1
D: NA
CDR3: ASTRFPPLANSYEQY

J: TRBJ1-2
V: TRBV2
D: TRBD1
CDR3: ASLPGGPYGYT

J: TRBJ2-2
V: TRBV4-1
D: NA
CDR3: ASSQDPGGELF

J: TRBJ2-7
V: TRBV10-3
D: NA
CDR3: AISESASMGEQY

J: TRBJ1-1
V: TRBV18
D: NA
CDR3: ASSLTGFTEAF

J: TRBJ2-3
V: TRBV14
D: NA
CDR3: ASSHLGWYTDTQY

J: TRBJ1-2
V: TRBV6-5
D: NA
CDR3: ASSYIGDTNYGYT

J: TRBJ1-4
V: TRBV3-1/TRBV3-2
D: TRBD1
CDR3: ASSPGQGSETNEKLF

J: TRBJ1-4
V: TRBV7-9
D: NA
CDR3: ASNQGLGEKLF

J: TRBJ1-1
V: TRBV15
D: NA
CDR3: ATSRDSRRPNTEAF

J: TRBJ1-1
V: TRBV28
D: NA
CDR3: ASSRMIKNTEAF

J: TRBJ1-1
V: TRBV30
D: TRBD1
CDR3: AWSTTGLNTEAF

J: TRBJ2-1
V: TRBV15
D: NA
CDR3: ATSRPSTWYNEQF

J: TRBJ1-6
V: TRBV6-5
D: TRBD1
CDR3: ASNSGTGDSPLH

J: TRBJ2-7
V: TRBV27
D: NA
CDR3: ASSLSNWGAHEQY

J: TRBJ2-7
V: TRBV7-6
D: NA
CDR3: ASSNVRGGSHEQY

J: TRBJ1-1
V: TRBV28
D: NA
CDR3: ASTPGGWGRTEAF

J: TRBJ1-3
V: TRBV7-9
D: NA
CDR3: ASSSGGEHSGNTIY

J: TRBJ1-5
V: TRBV29-1
D: NA
CDR3: SAKMGGDQPQH

J: TRBJ2-2
V: TRBV7-3
D: NA
CDR3: ASSSNPGVDTGELF

J: TRBJ1-6
V: TRBV19
D: TRBD1
CDR3: ASSISPDRGYSPLH

J: TRBJ2-7
V: TRBV6-2/TRBV6-3
D: TRBD1
CDR3: ASSYPTGTGYEQY